Each of the 24 T cell receptor beta chains below was sequenced from the same sample in a study of shared clonotypes between healthy human individuals. Terminally differentiated effector memory CD45RA+ cells were excluded from the naive CD8 cells, which were CD45RO-negative and positively selected for CCR7. The data were produced by immunoSEQ multiplex PCR, yet TCRdb's version contains in-frame clones alone and is incomplete. Here the sample spans some 2,100,000 clones, about 92% being singletons. Sequencing was performed on naive CD8+ T cells from PBMCs. These receptors were taken from a man in his late teens or twenties in good health. Some clones in this sample may be carry-over from other donors' samples.

This chain uses TRBV11-3 with TRBJ2-3; D may match TRBD1 or TRBD2 (5 bases each). This CDR3 has 15 amino acids. Trimming cost V 5 bases and J 5 bases, with 17 bases left between them. Germline V CDR1 and CDR2: SGHNT, YENEEA. The CDR3 protein is CASSDEDHGGDTQYF. CDR3 bases: TGTGCCAGCAGCGACGAAGACCATGGGGGAGATACGCAGTATTTT.

This clone was seen more than once but under ten times. The rearrangement uses TRBV10-1 and TRBJ1-1; D perhaps matches TRBD1 (5 bases). Germline CDR1 and CDR2: WNHNN and SYGVQD (reference sequence). Trimming removed 2 bases at V and 4 bases at J, with 11 bases between. CDR3 length equals 14 residues. The CDR3 sequence is CASSERGVGTEAFF. CDR3 in DNA: TGCGCCAGCAGTGAGCGGGGGGTGGGCACTGAAGCTTTCTTT.

The chain has TRBV6-5 and TRBJ2-7; D is perhaps TRBD1 (6 bases). Per the germline V gene, CDR1 is MNHEY and CDR2 is SVGAGI. The V end was cut by 0 bases, the J end by 4 bases, with 13 bases between. The CDR3 totals 15 residues. CDR3: CASSYSASQGYEQYF. The CDR3 DNA sequence: TGTGCCAGCAGTTACTCGGCAAGTCAGGGGTACGAGCAGTACTTC.

This chain uses TRBV9 with TRBJ1-2; 7 bases agree with TRBD1. V lost 0 bases and J lost 5; bases outside the gene matches: 7. CDR3 length: 15 residues. Germline CDR1 SGDLS, CDR2 YYNGEE. In DNA, the CDR3 is TGTGCCAGCAGCGTAGGGATGGGGACAGCTTATGGCTACACCTTC. Its translation: CASSVGMGTAYGYTF.

A single count supports this clone. The chain uses TRBV6-1 and TRBJ1-4; TRBD1 matches 9 bases. V lost 3 bases, J lost 7 bases, and 6 bases stayed unmatched. CDR3 length: 15 residues. Germline CDR1 is MNHNS and CDR2 is SASEGT. CDR3 sequence reads: CASSDSGTGTEKLFF. The CDR3, as DNA: TGTGCCAGCAGTGACTCCGGGACAGGGACTGAAAAACTGTTTTTT.

The chain has TRBV6-1 and TRBJ2-1; D gene ambiguous. Germline V gene data show CDR1 as MNHNS and CDR2 as SASEGT. V was trimmed by 6 bases and J by 6 bases, leaving 15 bases between them. This CDR3 spans 14 amino acids. The CDR3 sequence is CASSPTKTLNEQFF. The DNA for the CDR3 is TGTGCCAGCAGCCCGACGAAGACCCTCAATGAGCAGTTCTTC.

V usage is TRBV13 and J usage is TRBJ1-3; D not certain. This CDR3 spans 13 amino acids. The germline gives CDR1 PRHDT, CDR2 FYEKMQ (reference sequence). V gave up 8 bases and J gave up 0 bases, with 8 bases separating them. In DNA form, the CDR3 reads TGTGCCAGCGAGCGGTTCTCTGGAAACACCATATATTTT. It encodes CASERFSGNTIYF.

The genes are TRBV28 and TRBJ1-4; D is unresolved. Trimming removed 3 bases at V and 8 bases at J, with 13 bases between. This CDR3 has 14 amino acids. Germline CDR1 and CDR2: MDHEN and SYDVKM. DNA for the CDR3: TGTGCCAGCAGTTTGGTTTCGACGGTCGAAAAACTGTTTTTT. Translated: CASSLVSTVEKLFF.

This clone was counted a single time. The chain has TRBV9 and TRBJ2-5; a weak D match, TRBD1 (7 bases). From germline, CDR1 is SGDLS and CDR2 YYNGEE. V dropped 4 bases and J dropped 2 bases, with 12 bases sitting between them. The CDR3 contains 14 residues. CDR3 sequence: CASSPGGQQETQYF. In DNA, the CDR3 is TGTGCCAGCAGCCCCGGGGGACAGCAAGAGACCCAGTACTTC.

The gene calls are TRBV28 and TRBJ1-5; D is uncertain. V was clipped by 6 bases and J by 0 bases, with 9 bases between them. CDR3 length: 14 amino acids. In germline, CDR1 is MDHEN, CDR2 SYDVKM. The CDR3 region is CASRPTDSNQPQHF. The CDR3 DNA is TGTGCCAGCAGACCCACTGATAGCAATCAGCCCCAGCATTTT.

The rearrangement joins TRBV27 to TRBJ1-1; D not resolved. V gave up 6 bases and J gave up 1 base, with 18 bases separating them. Germline CDR1 reads MNHEY; CDR2 reads SMNVEV (reference sequence). The CDR3 runs to 16 residues. The CDR3 sequence: CASSSLLALQNTEAFF. The CDR3 nucleotides are TGTGCCAGCAGCTCCCTCTTAGCTTTACAGAACACTGAAGCTTTCTTT.

The chain couples TRBV10-3 to TRBJ2-1, with 11 bases aligning to TRBD2. The V segment lost 6 bases and the J segment 4 bases; nucleotides outside the gene matches: 8. The CDR3 has 16 residues. Germline V gene data show CDR1 as ENHRY and CDR2 as SYGVKD. The CDR3 sequence is CAIRDTGTSGYNEQFF. The CDR3 DNA reads as TGTGCCATCAGGGACACCGGGACTAGCGGATACAATGAGCAGTTCTTC.

The chain carries TRBV9 and TRBJ1-5, with a weak D call TRBD1 (5 bases). Germline values: CDR1 SGDLS, CDR2 YYNGEE. Between the trimmed V and J ends, which lost 0 bases and 3 bases, there was a span of 10 bases. This CDR3 is 15 amino acids long. As DNA, the CDR3 is TGTGCCAGCAGCGTAGGGGGCCACCACAATCAGCCCCAGCATTTT. Its translation: CASSVGGHHNQPQHF.

The CDR3 DNA follows: TGTGCCAGCAGCCCCGGGACCCCCTACGAGCAGTACTTC. It is translated as CASSPGTPYEQYF. J is TRBJ2-7 and V is TRBV4-2; D may be TRBD1 or TRBD2 (5 bases each). The V and J ends lost 4 bases and 2 bases respectively, with 9 bases between them. Germline V gene lookup returns CDR1 LGHNA and CDR2 YNFKEQ. This CDR3 region has 13 residues.

V gene TRBV27 combines with J gene TRBJ2-1, with 9 nucleotides matching TRBD2. This CDR3 has 15 residues. After removal of 1 base from V and 7 bases from J, the junction contained 5 bases not matched to a gene. Germline V gene data show CDR1 as MNHEY and CDR2 as SMNVEV (reference sequence). The CDR3 DNA reads TGTGCCAGCAGTTTATTAGGCGGGAGGGGGAATGAGCAGTTCTTC. Translation gives CASSLLGGRGNEQFF.

This rearrangement joins TRBV11-2 to TRBJ2-4; perhaps TRBD1 as D (6 bases). Germline values: CDR1 SGHAT, CDR2 FQNNGV. Trimming shortened V by 3 bases and J by 6 bases, and 12 bases separated the two germline ends. This CDR3 has 14 amino acids. Here the CDR3 reads CASSFPGAGNIQYF. DNA for the CDR3: TGTGCCAGCAGCTTTCCAGGGGCTGGAAACATTCAGTACTTC.

The rearrangement uses TRBV9 and TRBJ2-1, with 9 bases matching TRBD2. Trimming cost V 2 bases and J 4 bases; bases outside gene matches: 13. Looked up from germline, CDR1 is SGDLS and CDR2 is YYNGEE. This CDR3 spans 18 amino acids. In DNA, the CDR3 is TGTGCCAGCAGCGTGCAAACTAGCGGGTATGAACTGTACAATGAGCAGTTCTTC. It is translated as CASSVQTSGYELYNEQFF.

The genes are TRBV28 and TRBJ1-4; D call uncertain. V was cut by 1 base and J by 7 bases, with 13 bases left in between. This CDR3 is built from 15 residues. CDR1 and CDR2 from the germline V gene are MDHEN and SYDVKM. The CDR3 loop is CASSLYATLAEKLFF. The CDR3 nucleotides read TGTGCCAGCAGTTTATATGCCACTTTGGCTGAAAAACTGTTTTTT.

The V call is TRBV27, the J call TRBJ2-1, with TRBD2 identical over 10 bases. CDR3 length: 14 residues. Germline values: CDR1 MNHEY, CDR2 SMNVEV (reference sequence). Trimming cost V 6 bases and J 9 bases; bases outside gene matches: 8. The CDR3 DNA is TGTGCCAGCAGAGTAGCGGGAGGCTCCCGTGAGCAGTTCTTC. The encoded protein is CASRVAGGSREQFF.

The chain employs TRBV30 and TRBJ2-5, with 8 nucleotides matching TRBD1. The CDR3 contains 14 residues. The J segment lost 5 bases and the V segment lost 2 bases, leaving 7 bases of the junction unmatched. Germline V gene lookup returns CDR1 GTSNPN and CDR2 SVGIG (reference sequence). This CDR3 reads CAWSLTDRVETQYF. The CDR3 DNA reads as TGTGCCTGGAGTCTCACGGACAGGGTGGAGACCCAGTACTTC.

Note on this clone: The sample has other DNA sequences that encode this CDR3 too. V is TRBV27 and J is TRBJ2-7, with D perhaps given as TRBD1 or TRBD2 (6 bases each). This CDR3 has 13 residues. V lost 4 bases and J lost 0, with 7 bases in between. In germline, CDR1 is MNHEY, CDR2 SMNVEV (reference sequence). CDR3 coding DNA: TGTGCCAGCAGTTGGGGGGCCTCCTACGAGCAGTACTTC. Translating it yields CASSWGASYEQYF.

The chain couples TRBV15 to TRBJ2-2, with D tentatively TRBD2 (6 bases). This CDR3 comprises 15 residues. Looked up from germline, CDR1 is LNHNV and CDR2 is YYDKDF (reference sequence). Trimming pared 0 bases from V and 4 bases from J, leaving 9 bases between. The CDR3 spells CATSRDVGGTGELFF. CDR3 sequence (DNA): TGTGCCACCAGCAGAGATGTGGGGGGCACCGGGGAGCTGTTTTTT.

This chain connects TRBV13 to TRBJ2-1, with D perhaps matching TRBD2 (6 bases). The CDR3 extends over 15 amino acids. Trimming removed 5 bases at V and 7 bases at J, with 18 bases between. Germline V gene data show CDR1 as PRHDT and CDR2 as FYEKMQ (reference sequence). The CDR3 nucleotides are TGTGCCAGCAGCCCCCCTCTGGAGGGTTGGAATGAGCAGTTCTTC. It specifies CASSPPLEGWNEQFF.

The chain uses TRBV9 and TRBJ1-1; D may be TRBD1 (5 bases). In germline, CDR1 is SGDLS, CDR2 YYNGEE. V lost 6 bases, J lost 3 bases, and 15 bases lay in between. The CDR3 is 14 residues long. In DNA form, the CDR3 reads TGTGCCAGCACCGTGGGGGACTCGGACACTGAAGCTTTCTTT. This gives the protein CASTVGDSDTEAFF.